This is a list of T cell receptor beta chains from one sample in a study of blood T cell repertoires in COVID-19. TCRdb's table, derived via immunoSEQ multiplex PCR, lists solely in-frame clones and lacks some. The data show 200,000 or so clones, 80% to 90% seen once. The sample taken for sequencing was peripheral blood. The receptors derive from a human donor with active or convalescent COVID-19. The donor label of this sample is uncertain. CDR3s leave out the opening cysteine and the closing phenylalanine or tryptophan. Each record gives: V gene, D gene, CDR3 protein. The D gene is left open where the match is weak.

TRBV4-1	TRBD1	ASSQPSDRRNYGYT
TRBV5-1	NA	ASSSRGLTGTDTQY
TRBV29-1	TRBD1	SVADRDKAKNIQY
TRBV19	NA	ASSIARSLMSRPQH
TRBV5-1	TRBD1	ASSWTGGTDTQY
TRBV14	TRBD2	ASSPLAGAYTDTQY
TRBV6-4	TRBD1	ASSDEGAMTGNTIY
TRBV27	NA	ASSPTRGALTDTQY
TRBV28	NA	ASKRGSWGDNSPLH
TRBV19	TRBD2	ASKGRQIAGKFEQF
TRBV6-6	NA	ASSPSGREQF
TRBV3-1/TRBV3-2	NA	ASSQVLHGRGTEAF
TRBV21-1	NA	ASSKARDTGELF
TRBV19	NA	ATTSVHGKNTEAF
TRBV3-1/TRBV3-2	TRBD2	ASSHLPGLAAKNIQY
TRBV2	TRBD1	ASSLRTGFYEQY